This TCR beta chain was observed in a study of CD8 T cells in ankylosing spondylitis. It was by quantitative 5'-RACE with molecular barcodes that TCR beta libraries were made. A single record per CDR3 protein comes from TCRdb applying MiXCR to the 5' RACE reads. In the table there are a few hundred thousand distinct CDR3 sequences, less than 25% of which are singletons. Trimming cost V 4 bases and J 1 base, with 13 bases left between them. CDR1 is LNHDA, CDR2 SQIVND, per germline (reference sequence). This CDR3 contains 15 residues. The TCR comes from a female donor with ankylosing spondylitis or in good health (not recorded which). Input material: blood, either unsorted or a sorted T cell fraction (not recorded which). The rearrangement uses TRBV19 and TRBJ1-1; maybe TRBD1 (6 bases). CDR3 residues: CASSTPGGRNTEAFF. The CDR3 nucleotides are TGTGCCAGTAGTACCCCCGGGGGGCGGAACACTGAAGCTTTCTTT.